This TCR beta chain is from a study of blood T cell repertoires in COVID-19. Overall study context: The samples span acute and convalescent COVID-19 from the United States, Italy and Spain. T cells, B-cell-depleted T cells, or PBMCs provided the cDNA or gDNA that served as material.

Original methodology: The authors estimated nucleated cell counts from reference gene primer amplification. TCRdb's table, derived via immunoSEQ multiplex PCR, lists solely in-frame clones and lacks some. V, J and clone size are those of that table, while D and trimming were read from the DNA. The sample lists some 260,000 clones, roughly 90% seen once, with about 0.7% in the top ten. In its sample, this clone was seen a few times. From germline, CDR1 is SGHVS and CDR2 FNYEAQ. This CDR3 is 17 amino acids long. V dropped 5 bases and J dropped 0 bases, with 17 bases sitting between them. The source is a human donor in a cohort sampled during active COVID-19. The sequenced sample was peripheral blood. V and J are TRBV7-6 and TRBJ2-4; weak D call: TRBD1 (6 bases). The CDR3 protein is CASSQRDNSLAKNIQYF. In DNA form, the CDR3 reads TGTGCCAGCAGCCAGAGGGACAATTCGCTAGCCAAAAACATTCAGTACTTC.